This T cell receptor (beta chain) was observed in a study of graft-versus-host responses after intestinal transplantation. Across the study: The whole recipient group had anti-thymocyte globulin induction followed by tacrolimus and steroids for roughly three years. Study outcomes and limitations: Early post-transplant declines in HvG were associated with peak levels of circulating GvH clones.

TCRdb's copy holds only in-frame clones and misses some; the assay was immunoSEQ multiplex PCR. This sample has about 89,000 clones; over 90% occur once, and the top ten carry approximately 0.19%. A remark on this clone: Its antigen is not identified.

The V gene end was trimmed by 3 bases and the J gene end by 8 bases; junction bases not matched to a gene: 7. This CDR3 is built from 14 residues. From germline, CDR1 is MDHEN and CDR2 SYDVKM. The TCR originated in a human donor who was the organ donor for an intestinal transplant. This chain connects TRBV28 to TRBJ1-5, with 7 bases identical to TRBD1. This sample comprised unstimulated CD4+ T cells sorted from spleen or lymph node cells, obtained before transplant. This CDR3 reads CASSFRGGWKPQHF. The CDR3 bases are TGTGCCAGCAGTTTCAGGGGGGGGTGGAAGCCCCAGCATTTT. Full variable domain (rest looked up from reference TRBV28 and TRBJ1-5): DVKVTQSSRYLVKRTGEKVFLECVQDMDHENMFWYRQDPGLGLRLIYFSYDVKMKEKGDIPEGYSVSREKKERFSLILESASTNQTSMYLCASSFRGGWKPQHFGDGTRLSIL.